This T cell receptor beta chain stems from a study of CD8 T cells in Susac syndrome (dated by TCRdb to about 2019). For context, the study as a whole: Among the Susac syndrome patients who were sequenced, clinically active disease was present in more than 5 and clinical remission was observed in fewer than 10. Susac syndrome patients were therapy-naive, on corticosteroids (some also receiving IVIg), or on IVIg alone at blood withdrawal. Repertoire sequencing was used to test whether CD8+ T cell activation and differentiation in Susac syndrome was antigen driven. The study at large found these results: In patients with Susac syndrome, the CD4+ T cell repertoire showed no detectable clonal expansion. The study acknowledged that relatively few individuals were included in the TCR sequencing and HLA analysis.

Peripheral blood CD8+ and CD4+ T cells from healthy donors, Susac syndrome patients and multiple sclerosis patients were profiled by high-throughput TCR beta sequencing. The Susac syndrome patients fulfilled recently defined diagnostic criteria for either definite or probable disease. CD8+ TEMRA cells were enriched by FACS, while bulk CD8+ and CD4+ T cells were purified by magnetic negative isolation. Blood was collected in EDTA tubes and processed within 24 hours, with PBMCs isolated through density gradient centrifugation. PBMCs intended for TCR sequencing were cryopreserved in liquid nitrogen and thawed later in a water bath at 37 degrees C. The sorted or isolated CD4+, CD8+ and CD8+ TEMRA cells reached a purity of at least 90%. The germline V gene (reference sequence) yields SEHNR for CDR1 and FQNEAQ for CDR2. Reading from cysteine to phenylalanine, the CDR3 counts 15 amino acids. The only DNA kept is the CDR3, 45 bases in frame from the first base. Trimming at the junction amounts to 7 bases on V and 0 bases on J, and the germline ends lie 13 bases apart.

RNA was extracted using the RNeasy kit, and roughly 0.5 to 1 microgram was reverse transcribed with random hexamers. The immunoSEQ multiplex PCR assay, covering 54 Vbeta and 13 Jbeta segments, was used to amplify TCR beta CDR3 regions. Bias from PCR amplification was corrected by using a synthetic template baseline for primer optimization and for computational correction. Turning to the authors' computational methods: Reads were annotated to V, D and J genes according to IMGT and were analyzed with immunoSEQ Analyzer, with only productive sequences retained. To calculate clonality, Shannon entropy was normalized by log2 of the number of productive unique sequences and then subtracted from one. Public and private clones were assessed among the 100 most prevalent clones of each patient and control. Susac-specific clones were defined as absent from healthy and MS cohorts, 850 to 1,300 published viral clones and other ImmuneACCESS disease sequences. The public sequencing data were trimmed at Q25 with fastp and processed into clonotypes with MiXCR by TCRdb, which kept only in-frame beta chains. Rows are unified per CDR3 protein, each entry keeping the most common DNA and genes. The V and J calls and clone size come from TCRdb's table, not from the authors' own analysis. For this sample the table gives around 170,000 distinct CDR3 sequences, of which around 95% were detected only once. 0.098% of the sample comes from the top ten.

With respect to this clonotype: The specificity of this receptor is unknown. The input lacks base qualities; no much larger clone sits a single base away.

The receptor chain draws on TRBV7-9 and TRBJ2-1, and possibly TRBD2, on 5 matching bases. Sequenced input: CD4+ T cells from PBMCs. The receptor comes from a human donor with Susac syndrome. The DNA is TGTGCCAGCAAGTTAGAGGGTTCCTCCTACAATGAGCAGTTCTTC. Its translation is CASKLEGSSYNEQFF.